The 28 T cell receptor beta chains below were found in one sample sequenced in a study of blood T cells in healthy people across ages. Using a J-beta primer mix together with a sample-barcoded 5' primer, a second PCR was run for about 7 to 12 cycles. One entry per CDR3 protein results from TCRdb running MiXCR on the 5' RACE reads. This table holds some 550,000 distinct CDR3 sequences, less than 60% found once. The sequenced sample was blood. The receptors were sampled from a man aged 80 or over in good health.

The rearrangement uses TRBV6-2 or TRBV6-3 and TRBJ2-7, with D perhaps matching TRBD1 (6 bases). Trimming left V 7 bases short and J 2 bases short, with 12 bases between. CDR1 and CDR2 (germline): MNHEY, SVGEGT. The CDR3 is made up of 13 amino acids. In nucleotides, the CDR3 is TGTGCCAGCAAGGTGGCAGGGGCCTACGAGCAGTACTTC. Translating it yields CASKVAGAYEQYF.

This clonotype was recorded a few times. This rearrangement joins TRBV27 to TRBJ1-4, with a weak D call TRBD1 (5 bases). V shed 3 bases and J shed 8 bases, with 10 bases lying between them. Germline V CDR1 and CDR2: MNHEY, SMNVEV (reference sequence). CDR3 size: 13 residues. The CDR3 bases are TGTGCCAGCAGTTTCTCAGGGTTCGAAAAACTGTTTTTT. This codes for CASSFSGFEKLFF.

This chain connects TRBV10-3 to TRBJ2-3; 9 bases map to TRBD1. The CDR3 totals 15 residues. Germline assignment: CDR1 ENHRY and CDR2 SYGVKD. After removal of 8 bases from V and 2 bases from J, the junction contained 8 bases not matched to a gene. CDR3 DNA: TGTGCCATCGGAGGGGGACAGGGCAACACAGATACGCAGTATTTT. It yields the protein CAIGGGQGNTDTQYF.

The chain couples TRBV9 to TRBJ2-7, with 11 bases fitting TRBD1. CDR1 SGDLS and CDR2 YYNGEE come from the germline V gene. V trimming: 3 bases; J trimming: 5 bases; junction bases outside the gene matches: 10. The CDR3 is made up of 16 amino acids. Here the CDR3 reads CASSAHLGTGGDEQYF. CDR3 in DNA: TGTGCCAGCAGCGCCCACCTCGGGACAGGGGGAGACGAGCAGTACTTC. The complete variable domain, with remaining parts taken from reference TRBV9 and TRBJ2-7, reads DSGVTQTPKHLITATGQRVTLRCSPRSGDLSVYWYQQSLDQGLQFLIQYYNGEERAKGNILERFSAQQFPDLHSELNLSSLELGDSALYFCASSAHLGTGGDEQYFGPGTRLTVT.

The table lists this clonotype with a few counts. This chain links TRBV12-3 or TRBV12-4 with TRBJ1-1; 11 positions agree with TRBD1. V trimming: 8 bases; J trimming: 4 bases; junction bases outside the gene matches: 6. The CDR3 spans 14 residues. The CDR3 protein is CASGQGARGTEAFF. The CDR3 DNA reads TGTGCCAGCGGACAGGGGGCGCGGGGCACTGAAGCTTTCTTT.

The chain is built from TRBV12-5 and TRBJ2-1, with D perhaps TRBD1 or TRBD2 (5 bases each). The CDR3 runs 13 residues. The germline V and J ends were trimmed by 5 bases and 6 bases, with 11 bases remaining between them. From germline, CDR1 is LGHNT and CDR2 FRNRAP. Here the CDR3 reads CASGPGTTNEQFF. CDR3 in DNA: TGTGCTAGTGGTCCGGGGACCACCAATGAGCAGTTCTTC.

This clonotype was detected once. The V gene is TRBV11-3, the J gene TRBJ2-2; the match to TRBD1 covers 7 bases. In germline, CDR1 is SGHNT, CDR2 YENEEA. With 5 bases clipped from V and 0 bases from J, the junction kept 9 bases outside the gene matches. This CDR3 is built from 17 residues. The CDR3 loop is CASSTYRGPANTGELFF. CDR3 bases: TGTGCCAGCAGCACCTACAGGGGCCCCGCGAACACCGGGGAGCTGTTTTTT.

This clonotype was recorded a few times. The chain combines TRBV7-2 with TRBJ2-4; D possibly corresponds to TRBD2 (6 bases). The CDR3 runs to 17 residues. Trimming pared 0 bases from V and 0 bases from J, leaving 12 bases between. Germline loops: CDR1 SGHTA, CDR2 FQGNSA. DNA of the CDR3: TGTGCCAGCAGCTTAGCGCTCGGGGAGGTAGCCAAAAACATTCAGTACTTC. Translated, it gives CASSLALGEVAKNIQYF.

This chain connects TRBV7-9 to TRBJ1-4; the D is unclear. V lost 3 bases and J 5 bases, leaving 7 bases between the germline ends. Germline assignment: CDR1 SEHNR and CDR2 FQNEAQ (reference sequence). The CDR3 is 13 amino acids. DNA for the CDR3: TGTGCCAGCAGCTTCGGGCCCAATGAAAAACTGTTTTTT. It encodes CASSFGPNEKLFF.

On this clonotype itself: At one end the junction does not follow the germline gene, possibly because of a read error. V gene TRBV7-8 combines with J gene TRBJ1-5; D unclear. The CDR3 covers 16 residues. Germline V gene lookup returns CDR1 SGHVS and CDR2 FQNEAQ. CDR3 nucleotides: TGTGCCAGCAGCCCCACCGGGTCCGTTAGCAATCAGCCGCAGCATTTT. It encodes CASSPTGSVSNQPQHF.

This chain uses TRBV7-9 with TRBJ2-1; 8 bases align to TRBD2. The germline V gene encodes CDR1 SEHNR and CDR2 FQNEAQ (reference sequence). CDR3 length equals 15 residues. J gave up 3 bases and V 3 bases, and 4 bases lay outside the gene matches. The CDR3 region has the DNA TGTGCCAGCAGCTTTGACGGGGGGGGCTACAATGAGCAGTTCTTC. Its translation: CASSFDGGGYNEQFF.

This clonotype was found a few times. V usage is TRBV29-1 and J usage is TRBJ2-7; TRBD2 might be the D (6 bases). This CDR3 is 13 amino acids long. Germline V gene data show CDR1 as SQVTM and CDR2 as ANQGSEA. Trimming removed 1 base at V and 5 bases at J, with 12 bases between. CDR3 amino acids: CSVEAPGVDEQYF. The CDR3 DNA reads TGCAGCGTTGAAGCCCCGGGGGTTGACGAGCAGTACTTC.

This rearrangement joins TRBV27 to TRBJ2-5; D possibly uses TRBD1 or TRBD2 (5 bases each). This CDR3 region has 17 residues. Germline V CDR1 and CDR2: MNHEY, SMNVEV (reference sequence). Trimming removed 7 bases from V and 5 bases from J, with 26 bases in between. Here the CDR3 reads CASTTWSGTHGRETQYF. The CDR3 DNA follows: TGTGCCAGCACCACTTGGTCCGGGACCCATGGAAGGGAGACCCAGTACTTC.

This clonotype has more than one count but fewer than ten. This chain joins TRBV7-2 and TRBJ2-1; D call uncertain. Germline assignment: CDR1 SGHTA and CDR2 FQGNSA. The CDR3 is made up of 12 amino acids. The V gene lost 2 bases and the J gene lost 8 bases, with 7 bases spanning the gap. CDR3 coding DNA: TGTGCCAGCAGCTTATTTACCGATGAGCAGTTCTTC. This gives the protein CASSLFTDEQFF.

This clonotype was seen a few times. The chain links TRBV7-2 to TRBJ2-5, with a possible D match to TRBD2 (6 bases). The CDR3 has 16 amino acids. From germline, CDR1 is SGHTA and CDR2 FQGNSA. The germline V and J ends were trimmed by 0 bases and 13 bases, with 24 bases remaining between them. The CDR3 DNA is TGTGCCAGCAGCTTAGCGGCCGGGGGTGGATGGGTGGAAGGGTACTTC. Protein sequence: CASSLAAGGGWVEGYF. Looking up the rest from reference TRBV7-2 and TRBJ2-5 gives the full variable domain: GAGVSQSPSNKVTEKGKDVELRCDPISGHTALYWYRQSLGQGLEFLIYFQGNSAPDKSGLPSDRFSAERTGGSVSTLTIQRTQQEDSAVYLCASSLAAGGGWVEGYFGPGTRLLVL.

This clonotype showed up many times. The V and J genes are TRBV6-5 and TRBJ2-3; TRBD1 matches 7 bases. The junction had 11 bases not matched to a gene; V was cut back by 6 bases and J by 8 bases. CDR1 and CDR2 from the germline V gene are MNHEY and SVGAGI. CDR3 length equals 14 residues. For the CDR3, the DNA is TGTGCCAGCAGACCCGACAGGGCAGTGGGTACGCAGTATTTT. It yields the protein CASRPDRAVGTQYF.

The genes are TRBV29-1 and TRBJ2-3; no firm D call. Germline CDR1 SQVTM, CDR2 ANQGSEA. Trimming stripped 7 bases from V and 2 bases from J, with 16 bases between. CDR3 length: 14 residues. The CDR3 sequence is CSAEDKGYTDTQYF. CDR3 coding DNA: TGCAGCGCCGAGGATAAGGGATACACAGATACGCAGTATTTT.

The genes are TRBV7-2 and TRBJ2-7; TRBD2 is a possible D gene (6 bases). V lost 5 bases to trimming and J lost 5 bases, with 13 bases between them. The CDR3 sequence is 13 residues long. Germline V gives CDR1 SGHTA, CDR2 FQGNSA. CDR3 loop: CASSPTRVHEQYF. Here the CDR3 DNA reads TGTGCCAGCAGCCCGACTAGGGTCCACGAGCAGTACTTC.

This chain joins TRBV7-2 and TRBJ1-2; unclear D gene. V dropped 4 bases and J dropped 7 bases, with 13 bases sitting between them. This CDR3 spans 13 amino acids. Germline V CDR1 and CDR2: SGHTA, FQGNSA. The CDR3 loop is CASSSYSEGGYTF. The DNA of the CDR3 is TGTGCCAGCAGCTCCTATTCCGAGGGTGGCTACACCTTC.

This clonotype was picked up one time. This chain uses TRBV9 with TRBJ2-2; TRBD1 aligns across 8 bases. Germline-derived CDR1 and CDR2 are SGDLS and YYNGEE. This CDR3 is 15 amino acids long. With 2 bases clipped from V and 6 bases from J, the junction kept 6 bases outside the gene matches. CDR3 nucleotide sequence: TGTGCCAGCAGCGTGAGGTCAGGGGGCCCCGGGGAGCTGTTTTTT. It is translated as CASSVRSGGPGELFF.

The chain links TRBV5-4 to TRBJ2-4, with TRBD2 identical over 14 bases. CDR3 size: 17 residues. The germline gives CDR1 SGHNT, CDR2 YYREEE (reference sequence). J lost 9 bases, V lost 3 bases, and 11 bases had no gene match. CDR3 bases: TGTGCCAGCAGCTCCCCGACTAGCGGGGGGGTAATAGGCATTCAGTACTTC. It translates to CASSSPTSGGVIGIQYF.

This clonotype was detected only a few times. CDR3 nucleotides: TGTGCCAGCAGTATCGGAGCACTAAATGAAAAACTGTTTTTT. This codes for CASSIGALNEKLFF. The V and J genes are TRBV12-3 or TRBV12-4 and TRBJ1-4; D gene unclear. Trimming removed 5 bases at V and 5 bases at J, with 12 bases between. This CDR3 has 14 amino acids.

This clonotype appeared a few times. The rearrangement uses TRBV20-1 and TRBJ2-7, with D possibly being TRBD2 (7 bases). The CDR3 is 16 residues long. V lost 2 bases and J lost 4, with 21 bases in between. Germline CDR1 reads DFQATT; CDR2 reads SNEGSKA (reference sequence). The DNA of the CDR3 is TGCAGTGCTAGAACGCTACGAGGGGGGGCCGGGTACGAGCAGTACTTC. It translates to CSARTLRGGAGYEQYF.

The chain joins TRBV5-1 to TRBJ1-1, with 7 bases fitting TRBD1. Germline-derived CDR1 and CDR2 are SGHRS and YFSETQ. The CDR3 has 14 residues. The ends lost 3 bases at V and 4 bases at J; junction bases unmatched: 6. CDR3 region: CASSYHRGGTEAFF. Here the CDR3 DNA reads TGCGCCAGCAGCTACCACAGGGGTGGCACTGAAGCTTTCTTT.

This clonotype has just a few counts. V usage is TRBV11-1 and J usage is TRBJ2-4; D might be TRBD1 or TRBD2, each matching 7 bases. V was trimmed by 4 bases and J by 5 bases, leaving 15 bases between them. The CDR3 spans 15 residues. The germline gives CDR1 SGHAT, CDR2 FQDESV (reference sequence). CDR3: CASSSAGQPENIQYF. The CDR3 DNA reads TGTGCCAGCAGCTCAGCGGGACAGCCTGAAAACATTCAGTACTTC.

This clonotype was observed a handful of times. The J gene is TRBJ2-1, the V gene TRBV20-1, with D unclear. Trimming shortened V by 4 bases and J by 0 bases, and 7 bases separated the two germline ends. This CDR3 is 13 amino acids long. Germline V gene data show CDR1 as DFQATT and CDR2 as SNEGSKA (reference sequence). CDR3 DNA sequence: TGCAGTGCTACGTGGGGCTCCTACAATGAGCAGTTCTTC. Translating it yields CSATWGSYNEQFF.

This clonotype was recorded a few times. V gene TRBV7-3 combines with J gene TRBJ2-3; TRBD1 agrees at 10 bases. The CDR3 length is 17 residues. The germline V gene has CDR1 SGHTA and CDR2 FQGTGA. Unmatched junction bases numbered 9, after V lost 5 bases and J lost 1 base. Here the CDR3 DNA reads TGTGCCAGCAGCGCAATAGACAGGGGGCTTGGCACAGATACGCAGTATTTT. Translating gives CASSAIDRGLGTDTQYF.

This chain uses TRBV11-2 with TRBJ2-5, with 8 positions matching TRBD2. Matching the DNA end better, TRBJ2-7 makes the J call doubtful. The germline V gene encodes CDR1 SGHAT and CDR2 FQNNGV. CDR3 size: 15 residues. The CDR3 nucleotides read TGTGCCAGCAGCCCCACAGCGGGAGCCCTCTACGAGCAGTACTTC. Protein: CASSPTAGALYEQYF.